This TCR beta chain was documented in a study of cytomegalovirus exposure and HLA in healthy donors (dated by TCRdb to 2016 to 2017). In terms of the full investigation: According to a later analysis, the 110 or so validation repertoires were produced on the same platform as the 600 to 850 repertoires of the first cohort. The study aimed to test whether cataloging public T cell receptors could reveal signatures of past pathogen exposure. A separate validation cohort of approximately 120 different subjects was used in addition to the approximately 700-subject first cohort. To predict cytomegalovirus infection status, the study combined high-throughput TCR immunosequencing, statistical association of individual TCRs with disease status, and machine learning. Overall study outcomes, separate from this receptor: A total of fewer than 200 TCR beta chains were listed by the study as associated with cytomegalovirus. The authors suggested that the approach could potentially be generalized to other disease states and immunological phenotypes. In a later analysis, TCRs clustered in the first cohort were found to also tend to co-occur in the approximately 110 validation repertoires, with over 90% of cluster scores above 0. While some public TCRs were present in many individuals, most TCR sequences turned up only very rarely across donors. In vitro tests confirmed that a few of the cytomegalovirus-associated TCR beta chains recognize cytomegalovirus antigens. In both the original and validation cohorts, the classifier was reported to diagnose cytomegalovirus status with high specificity and sensitivity. A later analysis lacked HLA typing for the validation cohort, so it scored co-occurrence in that cohort across all 120 or so repertoires.

Donors formed part of the validation cohort, which comprised about 120 subjects and was distinct from the first cohort of 690 or so subjects. On this clone itself: Its antigen is currently not known. No base-level quality is on record; no much larger clone is a single base apart.

Library preparation was by the immunoSEQ multiplex PCR assay. From the authors' description of their analysis: To diagnose cytomegalovirus status from the catalog of TCR beta chain sequences, a statistical classification framework was built. Here the immuneACCESS table is served through TCRdb, limited to in-frame sequences with V and J called. Missing clones are a known gap in these copies; in checked studies unresolved V genes cover under half, and the rest lacks a known reason. From that table come the V and J calls and clone size; the DNA was used to work out D and trimming. This sample comprises approximately 130,000 clones, around nine tenths of them detected only once. Of the sample, under 2% is held by the ten largest clones. As encoded in the germline V gene, CDR1 is MGHRA while CDR2 is YSYEKL. The CDR3 goes from the cysteine to the phenylalanine over 13 residues. The kept DNA is CDR3 alone, 39 bases in frame from the first base. Ends trimmed: V by 3 bases, J by 14 bases; bases unmatched to a gene: 7.

The sequenced sample consisted of PBMCs. The V gene is TRBV4-1 and the J gene is TRBJ1-4; 9 of the junction bases match TRBD1. This clonotype originated in a woman between 18 and 29 years old in good health and CMV-seronegative. The CDR3 protein sequence reads: CASSQGTGRLLFF. The nucleotide sequence reads as follows: TGCGCCAGCAGCCAGGGGACAGGGAGGTTGCTGTTTTTT.